This T cell receptor (beta chain) was captured in a study of blood T cell repertoires in COVID-19. Overall study: Acute and convalescent COVID-19 specimens originated in the United States, Italy and Spain. T cells, B-cell-depleted T cells, or PBMCs provided the cDNA or gDNA that served as material.

This CDR3 has 15 amino acids. The germline gives CDR1 SNHLY, CDR2 FYNNEI. About this clone: At one end the junction does not follow the germline gene, possibly because of a read error.

As processed by the authors: Reference gene primer amplification yielded estimated nucleated cell counts. The protocol was immunoSEQ multiplex PCR, while the TCRdb copy is restricted to in-frame clones and leaves out a portion. The V and J calls and clone size come from that table; D and trimming were worked out from the DNA. The sample carries more than 250,000 clones, around nine tenths recorded once. The chain is built from TRBV2 and TRBJ2-1; 10 positions agree with TRBD2. Sequences were obtained from peripheral blood. This clonotype originated in a man in his fifties or sixties with active or convalescent COVID-19. The CDR3 spells CASSEGLAGAAEQLF. Here the CDR3 DNA reads TGTGCCAGCAGTGAAGGGCTAGCGGGAGCGGCTGAGCAGCTCTTC.